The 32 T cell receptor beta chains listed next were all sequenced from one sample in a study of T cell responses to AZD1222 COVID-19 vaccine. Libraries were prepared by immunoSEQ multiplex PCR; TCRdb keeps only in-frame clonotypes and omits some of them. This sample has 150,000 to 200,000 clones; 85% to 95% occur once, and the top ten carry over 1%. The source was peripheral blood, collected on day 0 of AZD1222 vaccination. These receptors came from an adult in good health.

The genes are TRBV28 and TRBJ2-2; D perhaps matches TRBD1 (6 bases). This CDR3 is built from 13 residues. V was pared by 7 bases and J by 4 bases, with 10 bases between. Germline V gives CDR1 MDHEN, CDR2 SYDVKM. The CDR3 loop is CASKLGGTGELFF. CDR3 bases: TGTGCCAGCAAATTAGGGGGCACCGGGGAGCTGTTTTTT.

The CDR3 spells CASSYGGRAGENIQYF. CDR3 DNA sequence: TGTGCCAGCAGTTACGGGGGCAGGGCAGGAGAAAACATTCAGTACTTC. The V and J genes are TRBV6-5 and TRBJ2-4; TRBD1 is a possible D gene (6 bases). CDR1 and CDR2 from the germline V gene are MNHEY and SVGAGI. V lost 2 bases and J 5 bases, leaving 16 bases between the germline ends. This CDR3 is built from 16 residues.

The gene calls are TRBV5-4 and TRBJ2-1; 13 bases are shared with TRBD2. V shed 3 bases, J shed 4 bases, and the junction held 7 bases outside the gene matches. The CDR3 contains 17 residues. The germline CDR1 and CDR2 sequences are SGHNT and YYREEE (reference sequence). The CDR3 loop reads CASSYGTSGALYNEQFF. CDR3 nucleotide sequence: TGTGCCAGCAGCTACGGGACTAGCGGGGCCCTTTACAATGAGCAGTTCTTC.

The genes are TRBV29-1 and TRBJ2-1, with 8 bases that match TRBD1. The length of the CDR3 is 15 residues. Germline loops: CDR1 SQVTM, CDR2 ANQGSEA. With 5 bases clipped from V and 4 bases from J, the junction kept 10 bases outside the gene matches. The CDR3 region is CSVWLTGARYNEQFF. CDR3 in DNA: TGCAGCGTTTGGTTGACAGGGGCGAGATACAATGAGCAGTTCTTC.

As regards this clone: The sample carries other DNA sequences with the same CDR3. DNA for the CDR3: TGTGCCAGCAGTAGAACAGGGGACACTGAAGCTTTCTTT. It encodes CASSRTGDTEAFF. This chain joins TRBV12-3 or TRBV12-4 and TRBJ1-1; 7 bases match TRBD1. This CDR3 contains 13 residues. J was trimmed by 3 bases and V by 5 bases; bases with no gene match: 3.

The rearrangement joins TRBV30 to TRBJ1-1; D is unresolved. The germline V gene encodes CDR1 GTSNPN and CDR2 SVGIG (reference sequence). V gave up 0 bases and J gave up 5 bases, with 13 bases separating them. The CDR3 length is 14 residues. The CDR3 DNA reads TGTGCCTGGAGTGTAGGCAGGCCGGGGACTGAAGCTTTCTTT. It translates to CAWSVGRPGTEAFF.

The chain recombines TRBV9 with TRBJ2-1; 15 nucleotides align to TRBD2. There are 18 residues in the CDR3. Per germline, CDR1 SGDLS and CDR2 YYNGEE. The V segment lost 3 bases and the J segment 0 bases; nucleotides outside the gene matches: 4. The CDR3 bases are TGTGCCAGCAGCGGGGGACTAGCGGGGGGCCCCTCCTACAATGAGCAGTTCTTC. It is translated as CASSGGLAGGPSYNEQFF.

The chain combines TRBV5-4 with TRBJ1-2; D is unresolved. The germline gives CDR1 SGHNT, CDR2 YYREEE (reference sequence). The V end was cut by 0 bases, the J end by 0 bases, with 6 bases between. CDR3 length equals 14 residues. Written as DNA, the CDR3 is TGTGCCAGCAGCTTGGACCAAACTAACTATGGCTACACCTTC. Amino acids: CASSLDQTNYGYTF.

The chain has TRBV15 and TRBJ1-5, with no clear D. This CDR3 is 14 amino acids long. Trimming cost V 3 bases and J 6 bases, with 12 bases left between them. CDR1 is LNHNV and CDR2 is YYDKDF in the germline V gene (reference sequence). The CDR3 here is CATSRPPKGQPQHF. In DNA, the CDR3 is TGTGCCACCAGCAGGCCCCCTAAGGGTCAGCCCCAGCATTTT. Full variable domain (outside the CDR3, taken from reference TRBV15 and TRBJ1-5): DAMVIQNPRYQVTQFGKPVTLSCSQTLNHNVMYWYQQKSSQAPKLLFHYYDKDFNNEADTPDNFQSRRPNTSFCFLDIRSPGLGDTAMYLCATSRPPKGQPQHFGDGTRLSIL.

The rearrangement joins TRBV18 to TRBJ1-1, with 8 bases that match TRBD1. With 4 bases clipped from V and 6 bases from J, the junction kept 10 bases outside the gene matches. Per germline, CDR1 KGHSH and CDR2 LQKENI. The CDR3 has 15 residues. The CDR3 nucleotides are TGTGCCAGCTCACTCAGGGGACAGGCGGGGGCTGAAGCTTTCTTT. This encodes CASSLRGQAGAEAFF. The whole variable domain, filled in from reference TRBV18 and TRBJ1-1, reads NAGVMQNPRHLVRRRGQEARLRCSPMKGHSHVYWYRQLPEEGLKFMVYLQKENIIDESGMPKERFSAEFPKEGPSILRIQQVVRGDSAAYFCASSLRGQAGAEAFFGQGTRLTVV.

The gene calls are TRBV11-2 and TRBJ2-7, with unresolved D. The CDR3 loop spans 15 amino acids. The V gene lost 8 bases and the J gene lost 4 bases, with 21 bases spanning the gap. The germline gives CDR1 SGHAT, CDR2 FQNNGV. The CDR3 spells CASGKPSGDWYEQYF. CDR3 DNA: TGTGCCAGCGGTAAACCTTCGGGCGACTGGTACGAGCAGTACTTC.

As DNA, the CDR3 is TGTGCCAGCAGCCAAGAACCTAGCGGGATGTACGGGGAGCTGTTTTTT. This gives the protein CASSQEPSGMYGELFF. The gene calls are TRBV3-1 (or the pseudogene TRBV3-2) and TRBJ2-2, with 9 bases lining up with TRBD2. Germline V gene lookup returns CDR1 LGHDT and CDR2 YNNKEL (reference sequence). V was clipped by 0 bases and J by 7 bases; unmatched bases: 6. This CDR3 region has 16 residues.

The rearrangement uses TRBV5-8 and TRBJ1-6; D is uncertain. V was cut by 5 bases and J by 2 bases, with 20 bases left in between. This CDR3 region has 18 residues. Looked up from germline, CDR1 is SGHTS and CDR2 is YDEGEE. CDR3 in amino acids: CASSRLTTGWTYNSPLHF. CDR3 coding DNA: TGTGCCAGCAGTCGCCTCACGACGGGGTGGACCTATAATTCACCCCTCCACTTT.

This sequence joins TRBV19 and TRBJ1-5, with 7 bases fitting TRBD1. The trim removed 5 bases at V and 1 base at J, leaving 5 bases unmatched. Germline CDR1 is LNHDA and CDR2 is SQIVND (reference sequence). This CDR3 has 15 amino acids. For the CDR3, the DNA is TGTGCCAGTAGTGTACAGGGGAGGAGCAATCAGCCCCAGCATTTT. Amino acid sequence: CASSVQGRSNQPQHF.

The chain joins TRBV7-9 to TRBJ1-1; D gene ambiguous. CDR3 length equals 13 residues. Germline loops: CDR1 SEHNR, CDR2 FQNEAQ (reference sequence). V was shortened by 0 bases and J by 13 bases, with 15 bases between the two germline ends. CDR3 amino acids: CASSLAVGQKGFF. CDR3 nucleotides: TGTGCCAGCAGCTTAGCGGTAGGGCAGAAGGGTTTCTTT.

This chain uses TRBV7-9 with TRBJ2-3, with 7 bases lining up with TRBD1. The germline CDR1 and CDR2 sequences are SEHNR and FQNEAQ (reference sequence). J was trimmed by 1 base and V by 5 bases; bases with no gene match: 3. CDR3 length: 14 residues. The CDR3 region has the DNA TGTGCCAGCAGCATTGGACAGGGCACAGATACGCAGTATTTT. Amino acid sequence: CASSIGQGTDTQYF.

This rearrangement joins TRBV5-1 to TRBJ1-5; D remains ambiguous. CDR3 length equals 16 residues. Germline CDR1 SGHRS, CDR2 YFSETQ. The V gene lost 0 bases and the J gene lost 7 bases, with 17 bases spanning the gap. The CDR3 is CASSLGADWGNQPQHF. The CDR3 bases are TGCGCCAGCAGCTTGGGGGCGGATTGGGGTAACCAGCCCCAGCATTTT.

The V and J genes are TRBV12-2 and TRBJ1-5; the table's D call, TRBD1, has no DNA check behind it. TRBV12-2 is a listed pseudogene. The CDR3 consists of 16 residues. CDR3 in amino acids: CASRLQDNCSNQPQHF. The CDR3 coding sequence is TGTGCAAGTCGCTTACAGGACAACTGTAGCAATCAGCCCCAGCATTTT.

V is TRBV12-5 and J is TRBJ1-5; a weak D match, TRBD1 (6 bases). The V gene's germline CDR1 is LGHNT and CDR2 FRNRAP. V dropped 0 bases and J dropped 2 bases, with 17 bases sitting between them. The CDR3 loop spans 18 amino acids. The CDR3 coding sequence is TGTGCTAGTGGTTTGGTAGCTTCGGGGGCGGAGGGCAATCAGCCCCAGCATTTT. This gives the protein CASGLVASGAEGNQPQHF.

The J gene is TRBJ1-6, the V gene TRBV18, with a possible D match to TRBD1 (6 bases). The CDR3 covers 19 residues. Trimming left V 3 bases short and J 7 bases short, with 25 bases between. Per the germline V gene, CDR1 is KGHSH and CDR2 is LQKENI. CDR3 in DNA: TGTGCCAGCTCACCCTCCCGAGGGGGGGTTATAGGGATCAATTCACCCCTCCACTTT. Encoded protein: CASSPSRGGVIGINSPLHF.

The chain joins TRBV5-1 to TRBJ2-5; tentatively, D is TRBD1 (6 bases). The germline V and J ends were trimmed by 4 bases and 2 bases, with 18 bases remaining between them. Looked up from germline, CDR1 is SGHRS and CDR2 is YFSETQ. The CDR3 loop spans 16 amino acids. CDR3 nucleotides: TGCGCCAGCAGCCCCTCACAGGGATTTGGGCAAGAGACCCAGTACTTC. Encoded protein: CASSPSQGFGQETQYF.

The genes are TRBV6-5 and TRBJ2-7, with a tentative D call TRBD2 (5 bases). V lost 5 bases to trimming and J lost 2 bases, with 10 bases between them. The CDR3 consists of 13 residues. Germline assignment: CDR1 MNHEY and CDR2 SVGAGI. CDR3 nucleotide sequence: TGTGCCAGCAGTCCCGGGATCGCCTACGAGCAGTACTTC. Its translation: CASSPGIAYEQYF.

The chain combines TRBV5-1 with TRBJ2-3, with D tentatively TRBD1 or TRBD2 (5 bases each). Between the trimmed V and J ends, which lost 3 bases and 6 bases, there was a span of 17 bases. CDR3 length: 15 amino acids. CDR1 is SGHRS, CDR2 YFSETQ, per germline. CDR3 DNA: TGCGCCAGCAGCTCCCCTTCGGGGCCCTCCGATACGCAGTATTTT. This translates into CASSSPSGPSDTQYF.

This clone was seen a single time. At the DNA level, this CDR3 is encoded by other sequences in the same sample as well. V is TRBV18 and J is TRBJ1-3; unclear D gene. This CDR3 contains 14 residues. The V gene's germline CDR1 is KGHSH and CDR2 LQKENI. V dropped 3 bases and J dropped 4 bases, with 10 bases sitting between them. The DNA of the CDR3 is TGTGCCAGCTCACCCCCCGGGTTCGGAAACACCATATATTTT. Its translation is CASSPPGFGNTIYF.

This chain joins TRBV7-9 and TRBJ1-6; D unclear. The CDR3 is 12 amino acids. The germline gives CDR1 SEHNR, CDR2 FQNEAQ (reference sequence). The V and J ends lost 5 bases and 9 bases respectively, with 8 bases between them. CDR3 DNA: TGTGCCAGCAGCCGGAATGGTTCACCCCTCCACTTT. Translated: CASSRNGSPLHF. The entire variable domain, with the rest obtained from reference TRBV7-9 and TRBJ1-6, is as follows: DTGVSQNPRHKITKRGQNVTFRCDPISEHNRLYWYRQTLGQGPEFLTYFQNEAQLEKSRLLSDRFSAERPKGSFSTLEIQRTEQGDSAMYLCASSRNGSPLHFGNGTRLTVT.

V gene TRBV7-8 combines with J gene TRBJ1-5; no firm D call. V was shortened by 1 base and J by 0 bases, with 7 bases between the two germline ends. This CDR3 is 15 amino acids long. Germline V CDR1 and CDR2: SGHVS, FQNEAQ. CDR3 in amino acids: CASSLGFTSNQPQHF. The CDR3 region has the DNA TGTGCCAGCAGCTTAGGATTTACTAGCAATCAGCCCCAGCATTTT.

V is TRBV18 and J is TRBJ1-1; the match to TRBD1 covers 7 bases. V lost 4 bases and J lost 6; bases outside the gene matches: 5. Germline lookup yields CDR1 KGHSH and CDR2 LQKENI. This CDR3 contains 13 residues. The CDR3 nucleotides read TGTGCCAGCTCACTAAATGACAGGGCTGAAGCTTTCTTT. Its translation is CASSLNDRAEAFF.

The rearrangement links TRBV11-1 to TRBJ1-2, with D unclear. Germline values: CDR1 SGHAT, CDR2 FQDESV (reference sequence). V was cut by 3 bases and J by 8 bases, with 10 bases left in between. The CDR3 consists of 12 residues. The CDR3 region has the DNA TGTGCCAGCAGCTTTGGCAACGCCGGCTACACCTTC. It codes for CASSFGNAGYTF.

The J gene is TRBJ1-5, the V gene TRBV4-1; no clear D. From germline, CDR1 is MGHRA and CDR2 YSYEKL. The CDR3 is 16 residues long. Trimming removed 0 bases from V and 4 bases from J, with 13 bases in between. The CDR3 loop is CASSQDSRDRNQPQHF. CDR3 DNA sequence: TGCGCCAGCAGCCAAGATTCCCGGGATCGAAATCAGCCCCAGCATTTT.

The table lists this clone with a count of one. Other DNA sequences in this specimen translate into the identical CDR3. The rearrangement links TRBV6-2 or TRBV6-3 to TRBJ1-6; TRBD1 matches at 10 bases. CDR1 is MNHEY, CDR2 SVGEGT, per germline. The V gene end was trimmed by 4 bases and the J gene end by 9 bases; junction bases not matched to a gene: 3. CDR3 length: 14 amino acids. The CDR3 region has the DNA TGTGCCAGCAGTTTCGGACAGGGGGGTTCACCCCTCCACTTT. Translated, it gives CASSFGQGGSPLHF.

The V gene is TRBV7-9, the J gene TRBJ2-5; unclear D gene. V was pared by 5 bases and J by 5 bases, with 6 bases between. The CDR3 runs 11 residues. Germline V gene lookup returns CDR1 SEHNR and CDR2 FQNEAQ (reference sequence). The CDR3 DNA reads TGTGCCAGCAGCAGGCAGGAGACCCAGTACTTC. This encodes CASSRQETQYF.

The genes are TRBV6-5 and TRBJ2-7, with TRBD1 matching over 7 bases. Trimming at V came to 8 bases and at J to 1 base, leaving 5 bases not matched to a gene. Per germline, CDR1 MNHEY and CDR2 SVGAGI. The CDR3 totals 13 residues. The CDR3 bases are TGTGCCAGCTCGCAGGGGGAATCCTACGAGCAGTACTTC. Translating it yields CASSQGESYEQYF.